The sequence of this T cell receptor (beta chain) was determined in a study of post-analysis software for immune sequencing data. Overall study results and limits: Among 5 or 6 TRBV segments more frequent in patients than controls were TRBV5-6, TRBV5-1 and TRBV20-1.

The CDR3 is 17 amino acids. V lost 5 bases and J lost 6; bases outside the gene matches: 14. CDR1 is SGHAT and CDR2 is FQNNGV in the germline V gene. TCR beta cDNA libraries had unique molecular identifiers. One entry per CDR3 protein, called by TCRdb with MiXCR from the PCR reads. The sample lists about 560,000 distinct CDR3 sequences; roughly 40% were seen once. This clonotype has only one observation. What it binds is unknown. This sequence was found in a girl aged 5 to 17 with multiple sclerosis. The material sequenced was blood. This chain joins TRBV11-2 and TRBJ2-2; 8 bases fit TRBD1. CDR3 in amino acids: CASSQVQGAFSAGELFF. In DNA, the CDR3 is TGTGCCAGCAGCCAAGTTCAGGGGGCGTTTTCGGCCGGGGAGCTGTTTTTT. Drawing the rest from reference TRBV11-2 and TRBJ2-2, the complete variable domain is EAGVAQSPRYKIIEKRQSVAFWCNPISGHATLYWYQQILGQGPKLLIQFQNNGVVDDSQLPKDRFSAERLKGVDSTLKIQPAKLEDSAVYLCASSQVQGAFSAGELFFGEGSRLTVL.